The source of this TCR beta chain is a study of shared clonotypes between healthy human individuals. Study results and caveats: Blood was the sole source, and tissue repertoires probably differ. Clonotype sharing among donors was thought likely to change with sequencing depth.

In this sample, this clone turned up many times. Its antigen is currently unknown. Researchers ran the assay at a deep level. As originally analysed: ImmunoSEQ output held junction-only sequences without quality scores, so filtering differed. The table came from immunoSEQ multiplex PCR; TCRdb's copy has only in-frame clones and leaves some out. V, J and clone size were drawn from that table, and D and trimming were deduced from the DNA. This table has 400,000 to 500,000 clones, 65% to 80% appearing once. Input material: PBMCs. The source of this sequence is a woman between 35 and 50 years old in good health. Some clones in this sample may be carry-over from other donors' samples.

As DNA, the CDR3 is TGTGCCAGCTCACCTACCCGACTAGCGGGAGGGCCTAATGAGCAGTTCTTC. This translates into CASSPTRLAGGPNEQFF. This chain links TRBV18 with TRBJ2-1; 14 nucleotides align to TRBD2. V lost 3 bases, J lost 7 bases, and 8 bases stayed unmatched. The CDR3 runs to 17 residues. The germline CDR1 and CDR2 sequences are KGHSH and LQKENI. The whole variable domain, remainder taken from reference TRBV18 and TRBJ2-1, is NAGVMQNPRHLVRRRGQEARLRCSPMKGHSHVYWYRQLPEEGLKFMVYLQKENIIDESGMPKERFSAEFPKEGPSILRIQQVVRGDSAAYFCASSPTRLAGGPNEQFFGPGTRLTVL.